This TCR beta chain originates from a study of post-analysis software for immune sequencing data. Looking at the study overall: Relapsing-remitting, secondary progressive and progressive-relapsing courses of multiple sclerosis were included. Whole-study results and caveats: Relative to controls, patients with multiple sclerosis showed significantly lower normalized Chao1 diversity. TRBV segments more frequent in patients than in controls numbered a few and included TRBV5-6, TRBV5-1 and TRBV20-1.

This clonotype was counted a few times. Its antigen is currently unknown. Unique molecular identifiers had been added to the TCR beta cDNA libraries. TCRdb called the PCR reads again in MiXCR, with one record for every CDR3 protein. The sample has some 450,000 distinct CDR3 sequences; roughly 45% are singletons. Germline V gives CDR1 SGHNT, CDR2 YYREEE (reference sequence). The CDR3 runs 15 residues. The junction had 6 bases not matched to a gene; V was cut back by 2 bases and J by 1 base. The rearrangement joins TRBV5-4 to TRBJ2-7, with 7 bases lining up with TRBD1. The clonotype originates from a girl aged 5-17 years with multiple sclerosis. Sequencing was carried out using blood. This CDR3 reads CASSLPGQLSYEQYF. The DNA of the CDR3 is TGTGCCAGCAGCTTACCGGGACAGCTATCCTACGAGCAGTACTTC. The entire variable domain, with the rest obtained from reference TRBV5-4 and TRBJ2-7, is as follows: ETGVTQSPTHLIKTRGQQVTLRCSSQSGHNTVSWYQQALGQGPQFIFQYYREEENGRGNFPPRFSGLQFPNYSSELNVNALELDDSALYLCASSLPGQLSYEQYFGPGTRLTVT.